One and the same sample provided the 18 T cell receptor beta chains below, sequenced in a study of human T cells and chemical hapten exposure. TCRdb reprocessed the RACE reads via MiXCR and lists one record per CDR3 protein. The table lists about 120,000 distinct CDR3 sequences, roughly 12% of them singletons. Time point: pre-sensitization, week 0. Treatment reported: therapeutic diphenylcyclopropenone sensitization with weekly scalp DPC. This sample comprised whole blood, obtained in connection with sensitization to the hapten diphenylcyclopropenone (DPC). The receptor source for this set is a woman in her late teens or twenties with alopecia areata. Some clones in this sample may be carry-over from other donors' samples.

The chain employs TRBV7-9 and TRBJ2-7, with D possibly TRBD2 on 6 matching bases. CDR3 length: 13 amino acids. From germline, CDR1 is SEHNR and CDR2 FQNEAQ (reference sequence). V lost 3 bases, J lost 12 bases, and 18 bases lay in between. CDR3 residues: CASSLPGGGFPYF. CDR3 sequence (DNA): TGTGCCAGCAGCTTGCCTGGGGGAGGATTTCCGTACTTC.

The chain recombines TRBV6-2 or TRBV6-3 with TRBJ1-1; D perhaps matches TRBD1 (5 bases). The V end lost 5 bases, the J end lost 5 bases, and 15 bases lay between the germline ends. Germline CDR1 MNHEY, CDR2 SVGEGT. CDR3 length: 14 amino acids. The chain's CDR3 is CASSPSWAGTEAFF. CDR3 coding DNA: TGTGCCAGCAGTCCGAGTTGGGCAGGGACTGAAGCTTTCTTT.

This clonotype was seen many times. The chain combines TRBV2 with TRBJ2-2; D may be TRBD1 (7 bases). From germline, CDR1 is SNHLY and CDR2 FYNNEI. V was shortened by 11 bases and J by 6 bases, with 16 bases between the two germline ends. The CDR3 consists of 13 residues. CDR3 in amino acids: CAGRTGSSGELFF. Written as DNA, the CDR3 is TGTGCCGGGAGGACAGGTTCCTCCGGGGAGCTGTTTTTT.

This clonotype was counted ten times or more. The V gene is TRBV12-3 or TRBV12-4, the J gene TRBJ1-3; D not resolved. CDR3 length: 14 residues. The CDR3 nucleotides read TGTGGAATGAGTGGTTTGAGCTCTGGAAACACCATATATTTT. Its translation is CGMSGLSSGNTIYF.

This clonotype has only a few counts. The chain couples TRBV12-3 or TRBV12-4 to TRBJ2-1, with 8 bases aligning to TRBD2. The CDR3 sequence is 14 residues long. V was clipped by 8 bases and J by 1 base; unmatched bases: 4. CDR3 DNA sequence: TGTGCCAGCGGCCGGGGGGGTTCCTACAATGAGCAGTTCTTC. Translated, it gives CASGRGGSYNEQFF.

The V gene is TRBV29-1, the J gene TRBJ2-7; 7 bases line up with TRBD1. The CDR3 sequence is 12 residues long. CDR1 is SQVTM and CDR2 is ANQGSEA in the germline V gene. V lost 4 bases, J lost 2 bases, and 2 bases stayed unmatched. CDR3 nucleotide sequence: TGCAGCGTTGCACAGGGGCCCTACGAGCAGTACTTC. Its translation: CSVAQGPYEQYF.

The chain combines TRBV6-5 with TRBJ1-4; no reliable D call. The CDR3 length is 14 residues. V shed 6 bases and J shed 6 bases, with 14 bases lying between them. The germline V gene has CDR1 MNHEY and CDR2 SVGAGI. CDR3 nucleotides: TGTGCCAGCAGAGCAGGATTTGGGTATGAAAAACTGTTTTTT. Its protein is CASRAGFGYEKLFF.

This clonotype appeared many times. The chain joins TRBV9 to TRBJ2-1; TRBD2 aligns across 7 bases. Germline loops: CDR1 SGDLS, CDR2 YYNGEE. Trimming at V came to 4 bases and at J to 8 bases, leaving 6 bases not matched to a gene. The CDR3 extends over 13 amino acids. The CDR3 sequence is CASSQRAGYEQFF. In DNA, the CDR3 is TGTGCCAGCAGCCAACGAGCGGGGTATGAGCAGTTCTTC.

In this sample, this clonotype turned up a few times. The J gene is TRBJ2-1, the V gene TRBV12-3 or TRBV12-4; tentatively, D is TRBD2 (5 bases). This CDR3 has 16 amino acids. Trimming shortened V by 6 bases and J by 0 bases, and 15 bases separated the two germline ends. DNA of the CDR3: TGTGCCAGCAGACCCCCGAGGGTTTCCTCCTACAATGAGCAGTTCTTC. It encodes CASRPPRVSSYNEQFF.

V usage is TRBV18 and J usage is TRBJ2-1; D uncertain. The DNA end lines up better with TRBJ2-7; the J call may be wrong. Germline-derived CDR1 and CDR2 are KGHSH and LQKENI. The CDR3 contains 16 residues. CDR3 coding DNA: TGTGCCAGCTCACTCCGGGTGTCGGCCCCTTTAGATGAGCAGTACTTC. This translates into CASSLRVSAPLDEQYF.

The rearrangement links TRBV15 to TRBJ2-5; 7 nucleotides agree with TRBD1. The CDR3 has 14 amino acids. J lost 3 bases, V lost 1 base, and 2 bases had no gene match. Germline CDR1 is LNHNV and CDR2 is YYDKDF (reference sequence). CDR3 region: CATSRGGQKETQYF. The CDR3 DNA follows: TGTGCCACCAGCAGAGGGGGACAGAAAGAGACCCAGTACTTC.

This clonotype occurred many times. The chain is built from TRBV5-1 and TRBJ1-1; possibly TRBD1 for D (5 bases). Trimming stripped 3 bases from V and 5 bases from J, with 11 bases between. The CDR3 has 13 residues. Germline CDR1 SGHRS, CDR2 YFSETQ. The CDR3 coding sequence is TGCGCCAGCAGCTCCCGGGGGGGAACTGAAGCTTTCTTT. Its translation is CASSSRGGTEAFF. The full variable domain, its missing parts supplied by reference TRBV5-1 and TRBJ1-1, is KAGVTQTPRYLIKTRGQQVTLSCSPISGHRSVSWYQQTPGQGLQFLFEYFSETQRNKGNFPGRFSGRQFSNSRSEMNVSTLELGDSALYLCASSSRGGTEAFFGQGTRLTVV.

This clonotype has only a few counts. The rearrangement joins TRBV5-1 to TRBJ2-7, with unresolved D. Germline CDR1 SGHRS, CDR2 YFSETQ. CDR3 length: 17 residues. The V and J ends lost 4 bases and 3 bases respectively, with 23 bases between them. The CDR3 here is CASSLGLVGLSNYEQYF. CDR3 bases: TGCGCCAGCAGCCTGGGCCTGGTGGGTCTAAGTAACTACGAGCAGTACTTC.

V gene TRBV3-1 combines with J gene TRBJ1-6; D is unresolved. The CDR3 spans 18 residues. The V end lost 2 bases, the J end lost 3 bases, and 17 bases lay between the germline ends. CDR1 is LGHDT and CDR2 is YNNKEL in the germline V gene (reference sequence). CDR3 amino acids: CASSQPLRREGYNSPLHF. CDR3 coding DNA: TGTGCCAGCAGCCAACCCCTGCGGCGGGAGGGCTATAATTCACCCCTCCACTTT.

This clonotype appeared many times. The V and J genes are TRBV5-5 and TRBJ1-5; D might be TRBD1 (6 bases). V was pared by 4 bases and J by 10 bases, with 21 bases between. The CDR3 runs to 15 residues. Germline lookup yields CDR1 SGHKS and CDR2 YYEKEE (reference sequence). The chain's CDR3 is CASSPEGGRGVPQHF. The CDR3 nucleotides read TGTGCCAGCAGCCCAGAGGGGGGACGGGGCGTACCCCAGCATTTT. Full variable domain (rest looked up from reference TRBV5-5 and TRBJ1-5): DAGVTQSPTHLIKTRGQQVTLRCSPISGHKSVSWYQQVLGQGPQFIFQYYEKEERGRGNFPDRFSARQFPNYSSELNVNALLLGDSALYLCASSPEGGRGVPQHFGDGTRLSIL.

The chain combines TRBV7-7 with TRBJ2-5; 7 bases fit TRBD1. This CDR3 contains 14 residues. Germline V gene data show CDR1 as SSHAT and CDR2 as FNYEAQ (reference sequence). The V gene end was trimmed by 5 bases and the J gene end by 3 bases; junction bases not matched to a gene: 6. CDR3 coding DNA: TGTGCCAGCAGCAGACAGGGAGAAGAAGAGACCCAGTACTTC. It yields the protein CASSRQGEEETQYF.

This clonotype was counted many times. The chain recombines TRBV7-8 with TRBJ1-4; D is undetermined. The V end was cut by 2 bases, the J end by 0 bases, with 13 bases between. Germline V gene data show CDR1 as SGHVS and CDR2 as FQNEAQ. This CDR3 has 17 residues. CDR3 residues: CASSLRAGLATNEKLFF. CDR3 nucleotides: TGTGCCAGCAGCTTAAGGGCAGGACTTGCAACTAATGAAAAACTGTTTTTT.

The rearrangement joins TRBV2 to TRBJ1-2, with D perhaps TRBD1 (5 bases). This CDR3 spans 14 amino acids. The V gene's germline CDR1 is SNHLY and CDR2 FYNNEI. Deletions cut 11 bases from V and 0 bases from J, with 16 bases between. The CDR3 DNA reads as TGTGCCGAATCACCCAGGGCCGCTAACTATGGCTACACCTTC. Translated: CAESPRAANYGYTF.